This T cell receptor (beta chain) was found in a study of T cell responses to AZD1222 COVID-19 vaccine. Points from the study as a whole: Spike regions recognized by vaccine-associated CD4 TCRs spanned the protein, led by 160-218 and 743-854.

Comments on this clone: Its antigen is not known.

TCRdb's table, derived via immunoSEQ multiplex PCR, lists solely in-frame clones and lacks some. The sample lists under 200,000 clones, approximately 90% occurring once. This clonotype was sampled from an adult who received the MenACWY meningococcal vaccine as a control. Sequences were derived from peripheral blood, sampled 28 days after the second dose of the MenACWY control vaccine.

CDR3 in amino acids: CATSRHSSPSYNEQFF. The CDR3 DNA reads TGTGCCACCAGCAGGCACAGCAGTCCCTCCTACAATGAGCAGTTCTTC. The rearrangement uses TRBV15 and TRBJ2-1; D gene unclear. The V and J ends lost 3 bases and 0 bases respectively, with 12 bases between them. This CDR3 is 16 amino acids long. Germline V gives CDR1 LNHNV, CDR2 YYDKDF (reference sequence).